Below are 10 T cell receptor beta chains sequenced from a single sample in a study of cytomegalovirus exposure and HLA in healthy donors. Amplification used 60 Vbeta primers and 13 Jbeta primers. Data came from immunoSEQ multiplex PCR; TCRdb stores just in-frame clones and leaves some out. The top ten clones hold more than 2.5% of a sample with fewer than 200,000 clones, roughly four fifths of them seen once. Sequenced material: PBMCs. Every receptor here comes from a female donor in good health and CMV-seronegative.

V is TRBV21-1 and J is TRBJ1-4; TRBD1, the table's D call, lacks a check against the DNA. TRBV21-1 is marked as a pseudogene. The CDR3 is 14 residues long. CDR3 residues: CASRQKGGAEKLFF. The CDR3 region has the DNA TGTGCCAGCAGGCAGAAAGGGGGCGCTGAAAAACTGTTTTTT.

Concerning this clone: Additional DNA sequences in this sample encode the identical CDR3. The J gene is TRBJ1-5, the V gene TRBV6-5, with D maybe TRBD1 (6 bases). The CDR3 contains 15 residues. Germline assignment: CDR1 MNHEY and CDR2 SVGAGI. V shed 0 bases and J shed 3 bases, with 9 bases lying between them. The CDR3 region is CASSYSDSPNQPQHF. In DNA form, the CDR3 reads TGTGCCAGCAGTTACTCGGACAGCCCCAATCAGCCCCAGCATTTT.

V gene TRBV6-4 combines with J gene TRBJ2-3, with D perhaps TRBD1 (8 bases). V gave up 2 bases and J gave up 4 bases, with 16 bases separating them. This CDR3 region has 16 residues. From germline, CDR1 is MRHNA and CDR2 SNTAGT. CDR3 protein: CASSDGGQGGPDTQYF. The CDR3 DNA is TGTGCCAGCAGTGACGGCGGACAGGGAGGGCCAGATACGCAGTATTTT.

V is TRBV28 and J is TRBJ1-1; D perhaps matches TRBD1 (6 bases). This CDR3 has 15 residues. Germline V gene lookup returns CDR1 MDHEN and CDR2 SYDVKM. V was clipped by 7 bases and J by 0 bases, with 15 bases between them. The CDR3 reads CASTLFRGLNTEAFF. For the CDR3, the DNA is TGTGCCAGCACCCTCTTCAGGGGACTGAACACTGAAGCTTTCTTT. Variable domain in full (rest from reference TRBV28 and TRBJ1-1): DVKVTQSSRYLVKRTGEKVFLECVQDMDHENMFWYRQDPGLGLRLIYFSYDVKMKEKGDIPEGYSVSREKKERFSLILESASTNQTSMYLCASTLFRGLNTEAFFGQGTRLTVV.

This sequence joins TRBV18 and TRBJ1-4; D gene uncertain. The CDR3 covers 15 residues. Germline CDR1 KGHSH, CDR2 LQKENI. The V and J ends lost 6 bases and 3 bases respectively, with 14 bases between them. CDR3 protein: CASSPRPPPNEKLFF. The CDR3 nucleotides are TGTGCCAGCTCTCCCAGGCCCCCGCCTAATGAAAAACTGTTTTTT.

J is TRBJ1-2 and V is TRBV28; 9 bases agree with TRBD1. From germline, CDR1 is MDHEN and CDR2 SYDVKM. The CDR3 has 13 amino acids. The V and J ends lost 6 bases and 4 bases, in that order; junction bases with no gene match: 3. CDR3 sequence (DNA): TGTGCCAGCAGCCGGGACAGGGTCTATGGCTACACCTTC. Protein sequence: CASSRDRVYGYTF.

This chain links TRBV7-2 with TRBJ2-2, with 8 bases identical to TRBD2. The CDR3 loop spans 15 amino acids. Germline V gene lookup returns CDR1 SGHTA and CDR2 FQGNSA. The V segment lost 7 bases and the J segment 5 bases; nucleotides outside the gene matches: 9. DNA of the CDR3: TGTGCCAGCACCCGGGGGACTAGACGGACCGGGGAGCTGTTTTTT. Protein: CASTRGTRRTGELFF.

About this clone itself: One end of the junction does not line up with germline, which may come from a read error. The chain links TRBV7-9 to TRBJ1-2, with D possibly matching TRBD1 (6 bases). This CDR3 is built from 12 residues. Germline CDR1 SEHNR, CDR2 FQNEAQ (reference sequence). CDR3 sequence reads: CSSSSGGLGYTF. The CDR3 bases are TGTTCCAGCAGCTCGGGGGGGCTGGGGTACACCTTC.

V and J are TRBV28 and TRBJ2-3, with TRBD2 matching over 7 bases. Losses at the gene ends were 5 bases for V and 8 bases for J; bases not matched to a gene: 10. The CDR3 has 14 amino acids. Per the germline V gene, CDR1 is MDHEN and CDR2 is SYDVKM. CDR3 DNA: TGTGCCAGCAGTCGAAGCGGGGCCCCTGGTACGCAGTATTTT. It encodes CASSRSGAPGTQYF.

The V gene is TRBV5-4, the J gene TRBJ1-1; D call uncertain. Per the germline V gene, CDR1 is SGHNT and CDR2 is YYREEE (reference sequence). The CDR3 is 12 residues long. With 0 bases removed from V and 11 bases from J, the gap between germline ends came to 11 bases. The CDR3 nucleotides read TGTGCCAGCAGCTTGGGGACTTCGACCGCTTTCTTT. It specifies CASSLGTSTAFF.